The subject of this entry is one T cell receptor (beta chain). How the authors handled the data: The assay estimated nucleated cells by amplifying reference gene primers. Repertoires were generated with immunoSEQ multiplex PCR, while TCRdb's copy carries only in-frame clones and drops some. The V and J calls and clone size come from that table; D and trimming were worked out from the DNA. The table has 95,000 to 100,000 clones, around 80% seen once; the top ten hold 24%. This sample was taken from a study of blood T cell repertoires in COVID-19. Study information: Specimens from acute and convalescent COVID-19 originated in the United States, Italy and Spain. Nucleic acid was either cDNA or gDNA, and it came from T cells, B-cell-depleted T cells, or PBMCs.

The trim removed 1 base at V and 1 base at J, leaving 11 bases unmatched. The length of the CDR3 is 19 residues. Germline loops: CDR1 SGHRS, CDR2 YFSETQ. The specimen was peripheral blood. The source is a human donor in a cohort sampled during active COVID-19. The V gene is TRBV5-1, the J gene TRBJ1-3; TRBD1 agrees at 10 bases. CDR3 sequence: CASSLFGTGERVSGNTIYF. CDR3 in DNA: TGCGCCAGCAGCTTGTTTGGGACAGGGGAGCGAGTTTCTGGAAACACCATATATTTT. The whole variable domain, remainder taken from reference TRBV5-1 and TRBJ1-3, is KAGVTQTPRYLIKTRGQQVTLSCSPISGHRSVSWYQQTPGQGLQFLFEYFSETQRNKGNFPGRFSGRQFSNSRSEMNVSTLELGDSALYLCASSLFGTGERVSGNTIYFGEGSWLTVV.